Shown below are 8 T cell receptor beta chains from a single sample sequenced in a study of cytomegalovirus exposure and HLA in healthy donors. It was with 60 Vbeta and 13 Jbeta primers that the PCR ran. TCRdb keeps only in-frame clones here, not all; method: immunoSEQ multiplex PCR. The table lists about 150,000 clones, less than 65% of them singletons. Sequencing used PBMCs. All receptors derive from a woman aged 25-40 years in good health and CMV-seropositive.

This chain uses TRBV5-1 with TRBJ1-4; 7 nucleotides match TRBD1. This CDR3 is 14 amino acids long. Germline V lookup: CDR1 SGHRS, CDR2 YFSETQ. After removal of 4 bases from V and 8 bases from J, the junction contained 8 bases not matched to a gene. Written as DNA, the CDR3 is TGCGCCAGCAGCGTACAGGGGCTGGAAGAAAAACTGTTTTTT. This gives the protein CASSVQGLEEKLFF.

The chain is built from TRBV2 and TRBJ1-1; D call uncertain. The ends were cut back, 7 bases at V and 3 bases at J, with 15 bases in the middle. The CDR3 is made up of 14 amino acids. Germline V gives CDR1 SNHLY, CDR2 FYNNEI. CDR3 DNA: TGTGCCAGCACCACCACCGCCCCAGACACTGAAGCTTTCTTT. It codes for CASTTTAPDTEAFF.

J is TRBJ2-2 and V is TRBV7-2, with D possibly being TRBD1 (5 bases). Trimming left V 6 bases short and J 3 bases short, with 14 bases between. The CDR3 sequence is 15 residues long. The germline CDR1 and CDR2 sequences are SGHTA and FQGNSA. The CDR3 region is CASRRARAYTGELFF. The CDR3 nucleotides are TGTGCCAGCAGACGAGCCAGGGCGTACACCGGGGAGCTGTTTTTT. The full variable domain, completed using reference TRBV7-2 and TRBJ2-2, is GAGVSQSPSNKVTEKGKDVELRCDPISGHTALYWYRQSLGQGLEFLIYFQGNSAPDKSGLPSDRFSAERTGGSVSTLTIQRTQQEDSAVYLCASRRARAYTGELFFGEGSRLTVL.

The chain recombines TRBV5-1 with TRBJ2-1, with TRBD2 identical over 9 bases. CDR3 size: 15 residues. The J segment lost 5 bases and the V segment lost 0 bases, leaving 3 bases of the junction unmatched. The germline V gene encodes CDR1 SGHRS and CDR2 YFSETQ. The CDR3 sequence: CASSLVASGNNEQFF. The CDR3 nucleotides are TGCGCCAGCAGCTTGGTGGCTAGCGGGAACAATGAGCAGTTCTTC.

The chain couples TRBV9 to TRBJ1-5; TRBD1 agrees at 7 bases. Germline CDR1 is SGDLS and CDR2 is YYNGEE. The CDR3 consists of 15 residues. V trimming: 3 bases; J trimming: 3 bases; junction bases outside the gene matches: 6. The CDR3 protein is CASSGDSGSNQPQHF. The CDR3 DNA follows: TGTGCCAGCAGCGGGGACAGTGGGTCCAATCAGCCCCAGCATTTT.

The rearrangement uses TRBV27 and TRBJ2-5; D is ambiguous. The CDR3 length is 16 residues. Trimming took 5 bases from V and 0 from J, leaving 16 bases between them. CDR1 is MNHEY, CDR2 SMNVEV, per germline (reference sequence). CDR3 DNA: TGTGCCAGCAGTCCGAGGCTTACCAAGAACCAAGAGACCCAGTACTTC. Protein: CASSPRLTKNQETQYF.

This chain joins TRBV11-3 and TRBJ2-5, with a weak D call TRBD1 (5 bases). This CDR3 is built from 13 residues. Germline CDR1 is SGHNT and CDR2 is YENEEA. V was cut by 4 bases and J by 5 bases, with 11 bases left in between. Here the CDR3 reads CASSWGLGETQYF. CDR3 nucleotide sequence: TGTGCCAGCAGCTGGGGCCTCGGGGAGACCCAGTACTTC.

V and J are TRBV5-4 and TRBJ2-1; 7 nucleotides match TRBD1. The CDR3 totals 14 residues. With 4 bases clipped from V and 2 bases from J, the junction kept 3 bases outside the gene matches. Germline-derived CDR1 and CDR2 are SGHNT and YYREEE (reference sequence). The CDR3: CASSGQVPYNEQFF. The CDR3 coding sequence is TGTGCCAGCAGCGGACAGGTTCCCTACAATGAGCAGTTCTTC.